This T cell receptor beta chain was found in a study of Ad26.COV2.S vaccination and SARS-CoV-2 variants. As for the study in general: COV1001, an Ad26.COV2.S trial, supplied this vaccine-arm donor.

Germline CDR1 SGHTA, CDR2 FQGNSA. There are 14 residues in the CDR3. Trimming shortened V by 6 bases and J by 2 bases, and 13 bases separated the two germline ends. TCRdb's table, derived via immunoSEQ multiplex PCR, lists solely in-frame clones and lacks some. The data hold roughly 400,000 clones, with about 90% observed a single time. Treatment in this sample: about 20 received Ad26.COV2.S at low or high dose, single or two shots; several received placebo; per-sample allocation not given. The samples date from day 63 after the first vaccine or placebo injection. Comments on this clone: Its antigen is still unknown.

Study results and caveats: The placebo group had lower spike-specific TCR breadth than the vaccine recipients did. Total T cell responses may have been underestimated by the TCR breadth and depth analyses.

Here the sequenced sample was peripheral blood, taken in a trial of Ad26.COV2.S vaccine versus placebo. The V call is TRBV7-2, the J call TRBJ1-2; D remains unclear. The clonotype originates from a person between 18 and 65 years old who received the Ad26.COV2.S COVID-19 vaccine or a placebo. The CDR3 is CASSSTAVNYGYTF. In nucleotides, the CDR3 is TGTGCCAGCAGTTCCACCGCAGTGAACTATGGCTACACCTTC.